The source of this T cell receptor (beta chain) is a study of identical twins (dated by TCRdb to between 2015 and 2016). At the level of the whole study: To test whether fetal clonotypes persist, this study deep-sequenced TCR alpha and beta repertoires from monozygotic twins, from unrelated adults of various ages, and from cord blood. To rule out contamination, the twin experiments were replicated at different times with different library preparation protocols.

The method behind the library was 5' RACE. The listed sequencing device is Illumina HiSeq 2000. A universal primer binding site was introduced by template switching, and a unique molecular identifier was present in the final cDNA, enabling accurate counting of TCR cDNA molecules. First-strand cDNA for TCR alpha and beta chains was synthesized from specific primers in the conserved constant-segment region. To control for contamination, every cDNA library was double barcoded, receiving both a SMART-Mk sample barcode and Illumina barcodes. Two successive PCR steps introduced TruSeq adapter sequences along with Illumina sample barcodes. TCR alpha and beta cDNA libraries were sequenced on the Illumina HiSeq platform with custom primers. The authors' pipeline ran thus. MiGEC was used to process raw reads and extract unique molecular identifiers, and MiXCR was used to find CDR3 positions. For each individual, recombination models were inferred using an EM algorithm with the repgenHMM and IGoR tools. The tcR package in R was used for shared clonotype analysis, with sharing normalized by the product of cloneset sizes. To study raw recombination free of thymic and clonal selection effects, out-of-frame nonproductive sequences were analyzed. TCRdb trimmed the raw reads at Q25, called clones with MiXCR and kept productive beta chains. All rows with the same CDR3 protein become a single entry with the most common DNA and genes. The V and J calls follow TCRdb's processing rather than the paper's. The sample data list approximately 1.8 million distinct CDR3 sequences, and roughly a third of these were observed just once. The top ten hold under 0.35% of the sample.

Every donor was a healthy Caucasian. Broader findings and caveats from the paper: Because the same donors could not be followed over many years, conclusions were based on cross-sectional statistical analysis. Recombination models systematically underestimated out-of-frame TCR alpha sharing in monozygotic twins but agreed with sharing between unrelated individuals. Invariant T cells such as MAIT and iNKT could partly confound zero-insertion analyses, although diverse VJ usage argued against such confounding for most clonotypes. The excess sharing between twins in beta out-of-frame sequences was weaker because fewer shared sequences reduced the signal-to-noise ratio. Compared with coincidental sharing between unrelated individuals, out-of-frame TCR alpha sequences shared between twins showed an excess of sequences with low generation probability. Abundant cord blood beta clonotypes carried fewer insertions; young adult naive repertoires showed a weaker similar trend, while memory repertoires showed none.

This clonotype occurred many times. There is no known antigen for this receptor. Base qualities are not provided; no much larger clone lies one nucleotide away. CDR3 length: 13 amino acids, cysteine to phenylalanine. The retained sequence is limited to the CDR3, 39 bases, with the frame set at the first base. V gives up 1 base and J gives up 3 bases, and the segment between their germline ends measures 7 bases. The germline V gene sets CDR1 to MGHDK and CDR2 to SYGVNS. This sequence was found in a newborn girl in good health. The V and J genes are TRBV25-1 and TRBJ2-7; the D gene cannot be resolved reliably. Sequenced sample: cord blood. The encoded CDR3 is CASSELAVYEQYF. The DNA is as follows: TGTGCCAGCAGTGAATTAGCAGTCTACGAGCAGTACTTC.